Listed below are T cell receptor beta chains from one sample, sequenced in a study of response to subunit inactivated influenza vaccine. TCRdb redid the calling of the RT-PCR reads with MiXCR, one entry per CDR3 protein. The sample shows more than 150,000 distinct CDR3 sequences, roughly a tenth of them seen only once. The sequencing here drew on CD8+ T cells sorted from PBMCs, taken roughly 24 months after vaccination. The receptors stem from a man between 50 and 69 years old who received an inactivated influenza vaccine. Each CDR3 is given with its conserved first and last residue. A D gene is named only where the DNA matches it firmly. Some rows have no size entry. The others give once, few or many, or a class for an expanded clone.

TRBJ2-1,15,TRBD1,-,TRBV19,TGTGCCAGTAGCCCCGACAGGGCCGTTTACAATGAGCAGTTCTTC,CASSPDRAVYNEQFF
TRBJ2-1,15,-,-,TRBV6-5,TGTGCCAGCAAAGAACTAGTCCGTGGAAACAATGAGCAGTTCTTC,CASKELVRGNNEQFF
TRBJ1-2,14,-,-,TRBV4-3,TGCGCCAGCAGCCAAGATATGGGTAACTATGGCTACACCTTC,CASSQDMGNYGYTF
TRBJ2-5,15,-,-,TRBV7-9,TGTGCCAGCAGCCCCGGACTAGGGGGTTTGGAGACCCAGTACTTC,CASSPGLGGLETQYF
TRBJ1-2,16,-,-,TRBV5-5,TGTGCCAGCAGCTTGGCTGCAGATCCCTATAACTATGGCTACACCTTC,CASSLAADPYNYGYTF
TRBJ1-1,14,-,-,TRBV9,TGTGCCAGCAGCTCCCGGACAGAACCTACTGAAGCTTTCTTT,CASSSRTEPTEAFF
TRBJ1-6,13,-,once,TRBV7-9,TGTGCCAGCAGCCGTGACAGTTATTCACCCCTCCACTTT,CASSRDSYSPLHF
TRBJ1-5,13,TRBD1,-,TRBV12-3/TRBV12-4,TGTGCCAGCAATCTAGGACAGGGGCAGCCCCAGCATTTT,CASNLGQGQPQHF
TRBJ2-7,14,-,-,TRBV12-3/TRBV12-4,TGTGCCAGCAGTTTCGCGACGGTTACCTACGAGCAGTACTTC,CASSFATVTYEQYF
TRBJ2-6,15,-,few,TRBV12-3/TRBV12-4,TGTGCCAGCAGTCTTGAGAGTCCCGGGGCCAACGTCCTGACTTTC,CASSLESPGANVLTF
TRBJ2-2,14,-,-,TRBV28,TGTGCCAGCAGCATAAGCGTTAACACCGGGGAGCTGTTTTTT,CASSISVNTGELFF
TRBJ2-1,14,TRBD2,few,TRBV9,TGTGCCAGCAGCGAGGAGACTAGCGGGGTTGAGCAGTTCTTC,CASSEETSGVEQFF
TRBJ1-2,13,-,few,TRBV28,TGTGCCAGCAGTTTATTAGGGGAATATGGCTACACCTTC,CASSLLGEYGYTF
TRBJ2-7,13,TRBD2,-,TRBV29-1,TGCAGCGTTGCTGCGGGAGAGACCTACGAGCAGTACTTC,CSVAAGETYEQYF
TRBJ2-3,16,TRBD2,-,TRBV13,TGTGCCAGCAGCTTTCTAGCGGGGGGCCTGGGGGATACGCAGTATTTT,CASSFLAGGLGDTQYF
TRBJ2-5,15,TRBD1,-,TRBV12-3/TRBV12-4,TGTGCCAGCATACCCGGACAGGGACCCCAAGAGACCCAGTACTTC,CASIPGQGPQETQYF
TRBJ2-3,17,TRBD2,-,TRBV9,TGTGCCAGCAGCGTAGAGTACCGGGACTACCTAACAGATACGCAGTATTTT,CASSVEYRDYLTDTQYF
TRBJ2-7,15,TRBD2,-,TRBV27,TGTGCCAGCAGTTCCCAGACTAGCGGGAGTGGGGAGCAGTACTTC,CASSSQTSGSGEQYF
TRBJ2-3,11,-,few,TRBV10-3,TGTGCCATCAGTGACGGCAATACGCAGTATTTT,CAISDGNTQYF
TRBJ2-3,14,-,few,TRBV15,TGTGCCACCAGCACCGAATTCAGGGCGGATACGCAGTATTTT,CATSTEFRADTQYF
TRBJ2-1,16,TRBD2,few,TRBV11-1,TGTGCCAGCAGCCCAGGGGGGCTAGCGGGGGGAAATGAGCAGTTCTTC,CASSPGGLAGGNEQFF
TRBJ2-5,15,TRBD1,-,TRBV9,TGTGCCAGCAGCAAAGAGGACAGGGGGCCAGAGACCCAGTACTTC,CASSKEDRGPETQYF
TRBJ1-5,15,TRBD1,-,TRBV5-5,TGTGCCAGCAGCCTCGGGACAGGGTTTGTTCAGCCCCAGCATTTT,CASSLGTGFVQPQHF
TRBJ1-5,14,-,few,TRBV19,TGTGCCAGTAGTTACGACAGGAACAATCAGCCCCAGCATTTT,CASSYDRNNQPQHF
TRBJ2-5,13,-,many,TRBV10-1,TGCGCCAGCAGTGACTGGGAAGGAGAGACCCAGTACTTC,CASSDWEGETQYF
TRBJ2-1,16,-,many,TRBV4-2,TGTGCCAGCAGCCAAACACAACAGGGTGAGATCAATGAGCAGTTCTTC,CASSQTQQGEINEQFF
TRBJ2-3,16,TRBD2,few,TRBV28,TGTGCCAGCAGTTTCACGGGGGGGACCCTCACCGATACGCAGTATTTT,CASSFTGGTLTDTQYF
TRBJ2-3,13,-,many,TRBV12-3/TRBV12-4,TGTGCCAGCAGTTTGAGAGACACAGATACGCAGTATTTT,CASSLRDTDTQYF
TRBJ2-7,14,-,many,TRBV12-3/TRBV12-4,TGTGCCAGCAGTAGGGGGATTAGCTCCTACGAGCAGTACTTC,CASSRGISSYEQYF
TRBJ2-7,14,TRBD2,many,TRBV7-2,TGTGCCAGCAGCCCTTGGACTAGCGGGTACGAGCAGTACTTC,CASSPWTSGYEQYF
TRBJ1-1,13,-,few,TRBV28,TGTGCCAGCAGTGAACTCGGAACAGATGAAGCTTTCTTT,CASSELGTDEAFF
TRBJ2-2,13,-,-,TRBV9,TGTGCCAGCAGCGACCGATACACCGGGGAGCTGTTTTTT,CASSDRYTGELFF
TRBJ2-1,12,-,few,TRBV7-9,TGTGCCAGCAGCTCTCGGGGACCCGAGCAGTTCTTC,CASSSRGPEQFF
TRBJ2-3,15,TRBD2,-,TRBV20-1,TGCAGTGCTAGAGACCCGGGACTAGGACCGGATACGCAGTATTTT,CSARDPGLGPDTQYF
TRBJ2-1,12,-,many,TRBV28,TGTGCCAGCAGCCCGGGGGAGGATGAGCAGTTCTTC,CASSPGEDEQFF
TRBJ2-5,14,-,few,TRBV7-2,TGTGCCAGCAGCTTGGCAGGGACCCAAGAGACCCAGTACTTC,CASSLAGTQETQYF
TRBJ2-2,16,TRBD2,few,TRBV7-9,TGTGCCAGCAGATCCCCGACTAGCGGGAGTACCGGGGAGCTGTTTTTT,CASRSPTSGSTGELFF
TRBJ1-2,13,TRBD1,few,TRBV5-6,TGTGCCAGCACCGAGACAAGACAGGGAACCGCTCACTTC,CASTETRQGTAHF
TRBJ2-1,18,TRBD2,-,TRBV7-3,TGTGCCAGCAGCTTAAACGCGGTAGCGGGAAGGTCGGCGAATGAGCAGTTCTTC,CASSLNAVAGRSANEQFF
TRBJ2-7,16,-,few,TRBV4-1,TGCGCCAGCAGCCTCTCCCGGGACGCCATCAACTACGAGCAGTACTTC,CASSLSRDAINYEQYF
TRBJ2-3,19,-,few,TRBV2,TGTGCCAGCATTCCGGGACAGGGGGTTCTAGCGGGAGCTCTGGATACGCAGTATTTT,CASIPGQGVLAGALDTQYF
TRBJ2-2,14,-,-,TRBV20-1,TGCAGTGCTAGAGCCGGGGTCGGCACCGGGGAGCTGTTTTTT,CSARAGVGTGELFF
TRBJ2-7,14,TRBD1,-,TRBV4-2,TGTGCCAGCAGGGATATCCAGGGGGCTTACGAGCAGTACTTC,CASRDIQGAYEQYF
TRBJ1-6,13,TRBD1,-,TRBV4-1,TGCGCCAGCAGTCGGACAGGGGATTCACCCCTCCACTTT,CASSRTGDSPLHF
TRBJ2-1,15,TRBD2,many,TRBV12-3/TRBV12-4,TGTGCCAGCAGTTTCATAGCGGGGAGTTACAATGAGCAGTTCTTC,CASSFIAGSYNEQFF
TRBJ2-3,15,-,-,TRBV7-3,TGTGCCAGCAGCTTCCTAAGCGGAACCACAGATACGCAGTATTTT,CASSFLSGTTDTQYF
TRBJ1-1,17,TRBD1,many,TRBV14,TGTGCCAGCAGCCAAGAAGGGACAGGGAACAGTTGGGCTGAAGCTTTCTTT,CASSQEGTGNSWAEAFF
TRBJ2-7,11,-,-,TRBV7-9,TGTGCCAGCAGCCAGGGCCACGAGCAGTACTTC,CASSQGHEQYF
TRBJ2-3,12,TRBD1,-,TRBV6-5,TGTGCCAGCAGTTACTACGACAGGGTGCAGTATTTT,CASSYYDRVQYF
TRBJ1-4,14,-,few,TRBV6-8,TGTGCCAGCAGGTCCCCAGGGACTAATGAAAAACTGTTTTTT,CASRSPGTNEKLFF
TRBJ2-2,14,-,-,TRBV29-1,TGCAGCGTTGAAGATCTTCCGGGGACCGGGGAGCTGTTTTTT,CSVEDLPGTGELFF
TRBJ2-7,12,-,few,TRBV5-1,TGCGCCAGCAACCCGCAAACCGGGGAGCAGTACTTC,CASNPQTGEQYF
TRBJ2-3,15,-,-,TRBV12-3/TRBV12-4,TGTGCCAGCAGCGTAGACAGGCCGAGCACAGATACGCAGTATTTT,CASSVDRPSTDTQYF
TRBJ2-1,17,TRBD1,many,TRBV24-1,TGTGCCACCAGTGATCAACCCCCCGGGACAGGCGTCAATGAGCAGTTCTTC,CATSDQPPGTGVNEQFF
TRBJ2-1,15,TRBD2,many,TRBV7-8,TGTGCCAGCAGCGTCACCGGGACTAACCACAATGAGCAGTTCTTC,CASSVTGTNHNEQFF
TRBJ1-4,16,-,few,TRBV4-2,TGTGCCAGCAGCCAAGAACTCGACCGACTCAATGAAAAACTGTTTTTT,CASSQELDRLNEKLFF
TRBJ2-7,13,-,-,TRBV12-3/TRBV12-4,TGTGCCAGCAGTTTGCAGGGTGTAGGCGAGCAGTACTTC,CASSLQGVGEQYF
TRBJ2-1,17,TRBD1,few,TRBV12-3/TRBV12-4,TGTGCCAGCAGTTTAGCGCCAGGGACAGGGAGCTCCCTCCTTAAGTTCTTC,CASSLAPGTGSSLLKFF